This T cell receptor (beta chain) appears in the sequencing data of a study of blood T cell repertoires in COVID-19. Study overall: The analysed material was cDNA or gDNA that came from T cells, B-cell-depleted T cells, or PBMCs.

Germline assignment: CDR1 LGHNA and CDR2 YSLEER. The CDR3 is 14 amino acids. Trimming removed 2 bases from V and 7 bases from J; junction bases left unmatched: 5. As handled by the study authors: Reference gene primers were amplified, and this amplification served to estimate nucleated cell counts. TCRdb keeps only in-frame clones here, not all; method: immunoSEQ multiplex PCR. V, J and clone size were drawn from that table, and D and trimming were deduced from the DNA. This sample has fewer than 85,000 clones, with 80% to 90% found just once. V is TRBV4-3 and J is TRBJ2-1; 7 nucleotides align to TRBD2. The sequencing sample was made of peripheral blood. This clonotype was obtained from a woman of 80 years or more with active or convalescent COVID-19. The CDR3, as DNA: TGCGCCAGCAGCCAACTGGGAGGGCTGAATGAGCAGTTCTTC. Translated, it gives CASSQLGGLNEQFF.